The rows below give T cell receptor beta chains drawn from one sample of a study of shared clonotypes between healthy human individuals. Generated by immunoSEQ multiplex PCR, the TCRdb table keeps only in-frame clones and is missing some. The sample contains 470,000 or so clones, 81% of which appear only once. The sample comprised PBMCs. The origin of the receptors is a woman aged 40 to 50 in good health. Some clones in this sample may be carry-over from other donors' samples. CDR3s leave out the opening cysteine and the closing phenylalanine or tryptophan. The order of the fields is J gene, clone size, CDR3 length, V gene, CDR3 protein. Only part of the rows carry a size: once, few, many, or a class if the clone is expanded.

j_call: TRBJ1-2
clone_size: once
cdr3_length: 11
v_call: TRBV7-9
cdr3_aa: ASSPTENYGYT

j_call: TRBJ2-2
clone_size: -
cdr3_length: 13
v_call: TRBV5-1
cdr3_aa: ASSGAGLDTGELF

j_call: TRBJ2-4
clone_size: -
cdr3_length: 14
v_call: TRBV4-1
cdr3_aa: ASSRSSGDAKNIQY

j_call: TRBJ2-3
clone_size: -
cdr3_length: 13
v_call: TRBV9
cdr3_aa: ASSVARDSADTQY

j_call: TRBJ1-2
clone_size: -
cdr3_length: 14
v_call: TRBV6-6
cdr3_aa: ASSYSTYRKPYGYT

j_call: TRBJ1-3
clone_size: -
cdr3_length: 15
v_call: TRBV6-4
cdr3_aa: ASSDSTVGFSGNTIY

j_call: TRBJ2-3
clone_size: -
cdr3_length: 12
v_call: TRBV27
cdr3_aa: ASRPGVHTDTQY

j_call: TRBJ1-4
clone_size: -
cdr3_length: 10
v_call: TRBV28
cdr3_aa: ASSFSGEKLF

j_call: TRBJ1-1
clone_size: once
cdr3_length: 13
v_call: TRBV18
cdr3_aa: ASSPLRGVDTEAF

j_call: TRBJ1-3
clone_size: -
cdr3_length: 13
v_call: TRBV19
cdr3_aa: ASSKDGRSGNTIY

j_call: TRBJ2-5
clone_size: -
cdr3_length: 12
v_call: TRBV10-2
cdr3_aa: ASSESSRAGEQY

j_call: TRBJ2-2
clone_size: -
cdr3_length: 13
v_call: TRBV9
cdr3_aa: ASSVVGGQTGELF

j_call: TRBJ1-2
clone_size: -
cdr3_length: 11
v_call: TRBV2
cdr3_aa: ASSVNSQGGYT

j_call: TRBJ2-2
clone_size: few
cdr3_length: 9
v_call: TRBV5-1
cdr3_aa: ASSLAEELF

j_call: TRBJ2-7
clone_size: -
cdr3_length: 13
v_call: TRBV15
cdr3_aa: ATSRGTGSPYEQY

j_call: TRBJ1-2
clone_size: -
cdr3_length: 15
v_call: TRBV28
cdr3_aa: ASSEKTPGQWHYGYT

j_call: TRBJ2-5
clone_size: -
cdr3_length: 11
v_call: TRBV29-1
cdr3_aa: SVEASGWETQY

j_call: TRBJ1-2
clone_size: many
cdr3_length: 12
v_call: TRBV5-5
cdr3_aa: ASSRDRTNYGYT

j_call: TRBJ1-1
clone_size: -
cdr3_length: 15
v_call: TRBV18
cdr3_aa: ASSPRMTGASNTEAF

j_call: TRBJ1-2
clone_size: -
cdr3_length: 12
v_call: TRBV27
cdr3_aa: ASSLSAGRDGYT

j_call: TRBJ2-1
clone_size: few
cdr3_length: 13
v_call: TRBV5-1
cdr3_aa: ASTPVLAGGTEQF

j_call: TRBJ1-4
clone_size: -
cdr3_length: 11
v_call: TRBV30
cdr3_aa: AWRDGFNEKLF

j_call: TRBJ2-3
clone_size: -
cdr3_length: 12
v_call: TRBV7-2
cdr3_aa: ASSPRWGTDTQY

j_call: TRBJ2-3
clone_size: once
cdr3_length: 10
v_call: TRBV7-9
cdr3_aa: ASSHDTDTQY

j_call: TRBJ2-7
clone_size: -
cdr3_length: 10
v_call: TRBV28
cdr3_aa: ASSWDQYEQY

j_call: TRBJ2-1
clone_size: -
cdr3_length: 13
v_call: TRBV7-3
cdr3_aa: ASSQLAGPYNEQF

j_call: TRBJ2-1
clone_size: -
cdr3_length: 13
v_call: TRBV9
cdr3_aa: ASSPYRDLFNEQF

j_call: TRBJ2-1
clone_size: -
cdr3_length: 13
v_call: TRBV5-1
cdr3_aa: ASSSGPSSYNEQF

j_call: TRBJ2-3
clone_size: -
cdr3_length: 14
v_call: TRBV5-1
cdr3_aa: ASSLAAGGGTDTQY

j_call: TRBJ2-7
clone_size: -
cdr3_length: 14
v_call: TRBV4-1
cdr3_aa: ASSQDRTGYTSEQY

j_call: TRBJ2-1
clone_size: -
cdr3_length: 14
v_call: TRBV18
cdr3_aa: ASSPSPPSSYNEQF

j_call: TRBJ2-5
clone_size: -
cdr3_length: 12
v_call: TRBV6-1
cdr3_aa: ASSEVGLVETQY

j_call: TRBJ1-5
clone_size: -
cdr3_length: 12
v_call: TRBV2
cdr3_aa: ASSELGVNQPQH

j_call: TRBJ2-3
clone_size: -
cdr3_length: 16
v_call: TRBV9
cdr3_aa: ASSVQDGTVISTDTQY

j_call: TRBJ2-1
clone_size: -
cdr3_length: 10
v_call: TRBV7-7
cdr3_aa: ASSSDRVEQF

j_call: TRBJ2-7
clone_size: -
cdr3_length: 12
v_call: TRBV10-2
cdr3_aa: ASSGLISSYEQY

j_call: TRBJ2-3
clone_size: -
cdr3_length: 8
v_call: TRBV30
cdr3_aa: AWKTDTQY

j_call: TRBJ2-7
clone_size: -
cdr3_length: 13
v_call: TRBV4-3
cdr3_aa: ASSQDRGIGYEQY

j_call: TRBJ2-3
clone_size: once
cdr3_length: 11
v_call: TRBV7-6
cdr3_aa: ASSLDRTDTQY

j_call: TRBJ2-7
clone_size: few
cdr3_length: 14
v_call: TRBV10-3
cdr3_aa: AISPSRTGESYEQY

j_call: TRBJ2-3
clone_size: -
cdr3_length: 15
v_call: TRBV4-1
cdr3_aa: ASSHHPGAGRTDTQY